The 21 T cell receptor beta chains reported below all come from one sample, sequenced in a study of blood T cell repertoires in COVID-19. The repertoire was sequenced with immunoSEQ multiplex PCR; TCRdb's copy has only in-frame clones and lacks some. The sample holds about 190,000 clones, 84% seen once. The source material was PBMCs or T cells enriched from blood (not recorded which). All receptors derive from a woman in her twenties or thirties who had recovered from COVID-19.

The chain joins TRBV5-1 to TRBJ2-1; 10 nucleotides match TRBD2. The V gene's germline CDR1 is SGHRS and CDR2 YFSETQ. Trimming removed 4 bases from V and 5 bases from J; junction bases left unmatched: 6. The CDR3 consists of 15 residues. This chain's CDR3 is CASSPLAGSHNEQFF. The CDR3 bases are TGCGCCAGCAGCCCACTAGCGGGGTCTCACAATGAGCAGTTCTTC.

In DNA form, the CDR3 reads TGTGCCAGCAGCTTAGAGGTAGAGGCCCTGAACACTGAAGCTTTCTTT. Translated, it gives CASSLEVEALNTEAFF. This sequence joins TRBV7-6 and TRBJ1-1; the D is unclear. The CDR3 runs to 16 residues. Germline values: CDR1 SGHVS, CDR2 FNYEAQ. V shed 1 base and J shed 0 bases, with 12 bases lying between them.

In its sample, this clone was seen a few times. The J gene is TRBJ2-3, the V gene TRBV6-4; D gene ambiguous. The CDR3 runs to 13 residues. Germline CDR1 is MRHNA and CDR2 is SNTAGT. With 5 bases removed from V and 3 bases from J, the gap between germline ends came to 9 bases. The CDR3 DNA follows: TGTGCCAGCAGTCCAGGCGAGACAGATACGCAGTATTTT. Amino acid sequence: CASSPGETDTQYF.

The chain joins TRBV7-2 to TRBJ1-1; D ambiguous. The V end was cut by 5 bases, the J end by 8 bases, with 15 bases between. The CDR3 loop spans 13 amino acids. Germline CDR1 SGHTA, CDR2 FQGNSA. CDR3 nucleotide sequence: TGTGCCAGCAGCGGCCGACACCTTCTAGAAGCTTTCTTT. Translation: CASSGRHLLEAFF.

The chain is built from TRBV5-1 and TRBJ2-3, with 14 bases matching TRBD2. CDR1 is SGHRS and CDR2 is YFSETQ in the germline V gene. The length of the CDR3 is 16 residues. J gave up 4 bases and V 4 bases, and 5 bases lay outside the gene matches. This CDR3 reads CASSQGLAGGSDTQYF. The CDR3 bases are TGCGCCAGCAGCCAAGGACTAGCGGGAGGTTCAGATACGCAGTATTTT.

The J gene is TRBJ1-1, the V gene TRBV5-1; D remains ambiguous. Trimming removed 0 bases from V and 1 base from J, with 10 bases in between. Per the germline V gene, CDR1 is SGHRS and CDR2 is YFSETQ. The CDR3 loop spans 15 amino acids. This CDR3 reads CASSLDGRPNTEAFF. Written as DNA, the CDR3 is TGCGCCAGCAGCTTGGATGGCAGGCCGAACACTGAAGCTTTCTTT.

This sequence joins TRBV19 and TRBJ1-2; TRBD1 might be the D (6 bases). This CDR3 has 14 amino acids. Germline CDR1 is LNHDA and CDR2 is SQIVND (reference sequence). The V gene lost 5 bases and the J gene lost 4 bases, with 14 bases spanning the gap. For the CDR3, the DNA is TGTGCCAGTAGTTACCGGGACATCAGCTATGGCTACACCTTC. This sequence encodes CASSYRDISYGYTF.

The chain carries TRBV7-2 and TRBJ2-2; tentative D call: TRBD2 (6 bases). Trimming stripped 7 bases from V and 4 bases from J, with 13 bases between. Germline assignment: CDR1 SGHTA and CDR2 FQGNSA. The CDR3 contains 14 residues. As DNA, the CDR3 is TGTGCCAGCACCTTTGGAGGGAGCACCGGGGAGCTGTTTTTT. Protein: CASTFGGSTGELFF.

Details on this clone: The germline gene is not matched at one end of the junction; a read error may be the cause. The chain employs TRBV7-8 and TRBJ2-7; no clear D gene. Germline V gives CDR1 SGHVS, CDR2 FQNEAQ. The CDR3 is 12 residues long. CDR3 residues: CASSLVVSPVIF. The CDR3 DNA sequence: TGTGCCAGCAGCTTAGTTGTCAGTCCAGTTATTTTC.

V and J are TRBV6-4 and TRBJ2-1, with 11 bases matching TRBD2. Germline trimming cut 4 bases from V and 2 bases from J; bases unmatched to any gene: 7. This CDR3 contains 17 residues. CDR1 is MRHNA, CDR2 SNTAGT, per germline. CDR3 coding DNA: TGTGCCAGCAGTGCAATAGCGGGGGGGCCCGCCTACAATGAGCAGTTCTTC. This translates into CASSAIAGGPAYNEQFF.

This chain links TRBV3-1 (or the pseudogene TRBV3-2) with TRBJ1-1, with a tentative D call TRBD1 (6 bases). Germline V lookup: CDR1 LGHDT, CDR2 YNNKEL (reference sequence). This CDR3 is 13 amino acids long. Deletions cut 4 bases from V and 1 base from J, with 7 bases between. The CDR3 loop is CASSPRGNTEAFF. The CDR3 DNA reads TGTGCCAGCAGCCCCAGGGGGAACACTGAAGCTTTCTTT.

The chain links TRBV6-5 to TRBJ1-5, with D tentatively TRBD1 (5 bases). CDR1 and CDR2 from the germline V gene are MNHEY and SVGAGI. The CDR3 has 15 residues. The ends were cut back, 6 bases at V and 1 base at J, with 13 bases in the middle. The CDR3 DNA sequence: TGTGCCAGCAGGGTGGGCGGGGCAAGCAATCAGCCCCAGCATTTT. The encoded protein is CASRVGGASNQPQHF.

The rearrangement uses TRBV3-1 (or the pseudogene TRBV3-2) and TRBJ2-4; TRBD1 matches 8 bases. V shed 4 bases, J shed 1 base, and the junction held 0 bases outside the gene matches. The CDR3 runs 14 residues. CDR1 LGHDT and CDR2 YNNKEL come from the germline V gene (reference sequence). The CDR3 spells CASSRQGAKNIQYF. CDR3 DNA: TGTGCCAGCAGCCGACAGGGGGCCAAAAACATTCAGTACTTC.

CDR3 DNA: TGTGCCAGCACCCTTCAGGGGGCGGGGAACACTGAAGCTTTCTTT. Translated: CASTLQGAGNTEAFF. The gene calls are TRBV28 and TRBJ1-1; 8 bases align to TRBD1. The CDR3 spans 15 residues. CDR1 is MDHEN and CDR2 is SYDVKM in the germline V gene. Trimming removed 7 bases from V and 1 base from J; junction bases left unmatched: 8.

In its sample, this clone was seen a few times. The rearrangement joins TRBV19 to TRBJ1-1; no definite D call. Germline-derived CDR1 and CDR2 are LNHDA and SQIVND (reference sequence). The CDR3 length is 15 residues. Trimming removed 7 bases at V and 2 bases at J, with 17 bases between. The CDR3 spells CASIPPRESNTEAFF. The DNA of the CDR3 is TGTGCCAGTATCCCCCCGCGGGAATCCAACACTGAAGCTTTCTTT.

The chain recombines TRBV5-1 with TRBJ2-1; 10 bases match TRBD2. Trimming cost V 6 bases and J 5 bases; bases outside gene matches: 8. The length of the CDR3 is 15 residues. Germline CDR1 is SGHRS and CDR2 is YFSETQ. The CDR3 loop is CASILDSGRNNEQFF. The CDR3 DNA reads TGCGCCAGCATTTTAGATAGCGGGAGGAACAATGAGCAGTTCTTC.

V gene TRBV7-9 combines with J gene TRBJ2-5; the match to TRBD2 covers 14 bases. CDR1 is SEHNR, CDR2 FQNEAQ, per germline (reference sequence). This CDR3 region has 19 residues. V lost 2 bases to trimming and J lost 5 bases; unmatched junction nucleotides: 13. The CDR3 spells CASSLPWRLAGGPRETQYF. In DNA, the CDR3 is TGTGCCAGCAGCTTACCCTGGAGACTAGCGGGAGGGCCGAGGGAGACCCAGTACTTC. The variable domain in full, with the rest retrieved from reference TRBV7-9 and TRBJ2-5, is DTGVSQNPRHKITKRGQNVTFRCDPISEHNRLYWYRQTLGQGPEFLTYFQNEAQLEKSRLLSDRFSAERPKGSFSTLEIQRTEQGDSAMYLCASSLPWRLAGGPRETQYFGPGTRLLVL.

V gene TRBV30 combines with J gene TRBJ2-3; TRBD2 agrees at 11 bases. Germline V CDR1 and CDR2: GTSNPN, SVGIG (reference sequence). This CDR3 region has 14 residues. V gave up 0 bases and J gave up 4 bases; unmatched junction bases: 0. CDR3: CAWSVLAGADTQYF. CDR3 coding DNA: TGTGCCTGGAGTGTACTAGCGGGAGCAGATACGCAGTATTTT. The whole variable domain, remainder taken from reference TRBV30 and TRBJ2-3, is SQTIHQWPATLVQPVGSPLSLECTVEGTSNPNLYWYRQAAGRGLQLLFYSVGIGQISSEVPQNLSASRPQDRQFILSSKKLLLSDSGFYLCAWSVLAGADTQYFGPGTRLTVL.

The chain carries TRBV30 and TRBJ1-1, with TRBD1 as a possible D gene (6 bases). V shed 4 bases and J shed 5 bases, with 11 bases lying between them. Per germline, CDR1 GTSNPN and CDR2 SVGIG (reference sequence). This CDR3 region has 12 residues. This chain's CDR3 is CAWNRDGTEAFF. The DNA of the CDR3 is TGTGCCTGGAACAGGGATGGTACTGAAGCTTTCTTT.

This chain uses TRBV27 with TRBJ2-3; D perhaps matches TRBD1 (5 bases). CDR3 length: 18 amino acids. Germline V lookup: CDR1 MNHEY, CDR2 SMNVEV (reference sequence). V was pared by 2 bases and J by 3 bases, with 21 bases between. CDR3 region: CASSLRVRQGISTDTQYF. CDR3 nucleotide sequence: TGTGCCAGCAGTTTAAGGGTTCGGCAGGGAATTTCGACAGATACGCAGTATTTT.

The table lists this clone with a count of one. The chain has TRBV14 and TRBJ2-1; TRBD2 matches 16 bases. Germline V gene sequence: CDR1 SGHDN, CDR2 FVKESK. The CDR3 runs 22 residues. Trimming cost V 1 base and J 0 bases; bases outside gene matches: 12. The CDR3 DNA reads as TGTGCCAGCAGCCAAGCCCCACCGGGACTAGCGGGAGGGATCAGCTCCTACAATGAGCAGTTCTTC. Encoded protein: CASSQAPPGLAGGISSYNEQFF.